The 6 T cell receptor beta chains below come from one sample, sequenced in a study of blood T cell repertoires in COVID-19. Clones were read by immunoSEQ multiplex PCR, and TCRdb kept only the in-frame ones, dropping some. The sample holds 210,000 or so clones, 70% to 90% seen once. Sequenced input: PBMCs or T cells enriched from blood (not recorded which). The receptors here all came from a woman between 40 and 55 years old with acute COVID-19.

V is TRBV6-5 and J is TRBJ2-5, with 7 bases aligning to TRBD1. V dropped 5 bases and J dropped 4; count of bases not matched to a gene: 10. Germline V gene sequence: CDR1 MNHEY, CDR2 SVGAGI. The CDR3 loop spans 15 amino acids. In DNA, the CDR3 is TGTGCCAGCAGTAAAACAGGGGTAGACCTAGAGACCCAGTACTTC. Its translation: CASSKTGVDLETQYF.

The chain links TRBV19 to TRBJ1-5; D is unresolved. Germline V gene data show CDR1 as LNHDA and CDR2 as SQIVND (reference sequence). The ends were cut back, 9 bases at V and 0 bases at J, with 9 bases in the middle. The length of the CDR3 is 13 residues. The DNA for the CDR3 is TGTGCCAGCCAGGACTTTAGCAATCAGCCCCAGCATTTT. Translation gives CASQDFSNQPQHF. The variable domain in full, with the rest retrieved from reference TRBV19 and TRBJ1-5, is DGGITQSPKYLFRKEGQNVTLSCEQNLNHDAMYWYRQDPGQGLRLIYYSQIVNDFQKGDIAEGYSVSREKKESFPLTVTSAQKNPTAFYLCASQDFSNQPQHFGDGTRLSIL.

This clone showed up just once. This chain uses TRBV11-2 with TRBJ2-7; 8 nucleotides agree with TRBD2. In germline, CDR1 is SGHAT, CDR2 FQNNGV. After removal of 1 base from V and 6 bases from J, the junction contained 8 bases not matched to a gene. CDR3 length: 15 residues. The CDR3 protein is CASSLVRTSIREQYF. CDR3 coding DNA: TGTGCCAGCAGCTTAGTGAGGACTAGCATTCGCGAGCAGTACTTC.

The chain joins TRBV10-3 to TRBJ1-2; TRBD1 agrees at 7 bases. CDR3 length: 12 amino acids. V gave up 3 bases and J gave up 8 bases; unmatched junction bases: 3. CDR1 and CDR2 (germline): ENHRY, SYGVKD. The CDR3 DNA is TGTGCCATCAGTGATCTACAGGGGGGCTACACCTTC. Its translation is CAISDLQGGYTF.

This clone came up many times. The V gene is TRBV5-6, the J gene TRBJ1-2; the match to TRBD1 covers 10 bases. CDR3 size: 14 residues. The trim removed 3 bases at V and 2 bases at J, leaving 1 base unmatched. Germline loops: CDR1 SGHDT, CDR2 YYEEEE. The CDR3 nucleotides read TGTGCCAGCAGCTCGGACAGGGGGAACTATGGCTACACCTTC. This gives the protein CASSSDRGNYGYTF.

The rearrangement joins TRBV11-3 to TRBJ2-1; D possibly corresponds to TRBD2 (6 bases). The V end lost 3 bases, the J end lost 5 bases, and 11 bases lay between the germline ends. This CDR3 is built from 14 residues. Germline CDR1 and CDR2: SGHNT and YENEEA. Written as DNA, the CDR3 is TGTGCCAGCAGCTTTGGGCGGACTAACAATGAGCAGTTCTTC. Translation gives CASSFGRTNNEQFF.